Listed here is a single T cell receptor beta chain. One junction end disagrees with the germline gene, perhaps due to a read error. Germline V gene lookup returns CDR1 SNHLY and CDR2 FYNNEI. CDR3 size: 15 residues. This record belongs to a study of T cells in Graves' hyperthyroidism and ophthalmopathy. Template material for amplifying TCR beta CDR3 regions consisted of RNA transcripts. With the HTBI primer set, the TCR CDR3 went through a first round of RT-PCR. TCRdb fed the multiplex PCR reads into MiXCR, producing one record per CDR3 protein. The data contain 660,000 or so distinct CDR3 sequences, about 45% of them seen just once; the ten biggest clones take up more than 7%.

The clonotype comes from an adult man with Graves' disease, either hyperthyroidism or ophthalmopathy (not recorded which). Sample: peripheral blood or thyroid tissue (not recorded which). The chain couples TRBV2 to TRBJ2-2; D unresolved. CDR3 in DNA: TGTTCCAGCAGTCAGATGGGCCTGGGCACCGGGGAGCTGTTTTTT. Translating it yields CSSSQMGLGTGELFF.